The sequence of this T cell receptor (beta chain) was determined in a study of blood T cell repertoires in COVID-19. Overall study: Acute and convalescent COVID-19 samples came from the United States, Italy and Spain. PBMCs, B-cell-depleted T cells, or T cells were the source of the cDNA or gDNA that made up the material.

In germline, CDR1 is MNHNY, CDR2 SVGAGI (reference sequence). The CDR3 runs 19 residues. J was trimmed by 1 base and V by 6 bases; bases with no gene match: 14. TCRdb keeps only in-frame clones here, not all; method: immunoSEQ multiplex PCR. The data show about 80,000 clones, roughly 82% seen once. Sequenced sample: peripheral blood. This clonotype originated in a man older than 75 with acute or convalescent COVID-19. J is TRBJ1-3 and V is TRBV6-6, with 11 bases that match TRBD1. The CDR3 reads CASSFERPGTGGSGNTIYF. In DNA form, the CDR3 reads TGTGCCAGCAGCTTCGAACGTCCCGGGACAGGGGGATCTGGAAACACCATATATTTT.